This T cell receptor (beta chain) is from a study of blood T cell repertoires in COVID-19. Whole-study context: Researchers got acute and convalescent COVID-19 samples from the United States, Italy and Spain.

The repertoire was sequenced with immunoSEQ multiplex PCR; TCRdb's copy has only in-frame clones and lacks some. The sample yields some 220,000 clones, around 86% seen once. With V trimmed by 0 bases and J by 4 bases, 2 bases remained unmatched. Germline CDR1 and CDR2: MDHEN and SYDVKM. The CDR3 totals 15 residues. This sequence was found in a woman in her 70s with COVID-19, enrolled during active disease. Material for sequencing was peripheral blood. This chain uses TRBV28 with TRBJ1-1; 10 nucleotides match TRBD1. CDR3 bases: TGTGCCAGCAGTTTATGGACAGGGGGCGGCACTGAAGCTTTCTTT. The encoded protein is CASSLWTGGGTEAFF.